Each of the 22 T cell receptor beta chains below was sequenced from the same sample in a study of tumor and adjacent non-tumor tissue in lung cancer. A modified ARM-PCR protocol with three rounds of nested PCR amplified TCRbeta. TCRdb independently ran MiXCR on the multiplex PCR reads; one entry per CDR3 protein. The data hold some 100,000 distinct CDR3 sequences, with less than 75% observed a single time. This sample's RNA came from whole unsorted tissue. The normal lung tissue was taken more than 3 cm from the tumor edge. The sequencing sample was made of distant non-tumor lung tissue. The receptor source for this set is a man under 40 with non-small cell lung cancer.

This clonotype was seen a few times. One base away lies a much larger clone, so this may be a sequencing read error. The chain uses TRBV12-3 or TRBV12-4 and TRBJ1-6; no firm D call. The CDR3 runs to 12 residues. The CDR3 reads CASTWEHSPLYF. CDR3 DNA sequence: TGTGCCAGCACCTGGGAGCATTCACCCCTCTACTTT.

CDR3: CASSWGPEETQYF. The CDR3 DNA reads as TGTGCCAGCAGTTGGGGGCCGGAAGAGACCCAGTACTTC. This chain uses TRBV6-2 or TRBV6-3 with TRBJ2-5, with D tentatively TRBD1 (6 bases). The CDR3 loop spans 13 amino acids. CDR1 and CDR2 from the germline V gene are MNHEY and SVGEGT. Deletions cut 4 bases from V and 3 bases from J, with 9 bases between.

Concerning this clonotype: This may come from a read error, since a much larger clone is one base off. The rearrangement links TRBV20-1 to TRBJ1-4, with a possible D match to TRBD1 (6 bases). Germline V gene lookup returns CDR1 DFQATT and CDR2 SNEGSKA (reference sequence). The CDR3 is 13 amino acids. Trimming removed 3 bases from V and 8 bases from J, with 13 bases in between. The DNA of the CDR3 is TGCAGTGCTAGGATGGACAGCCCCGAAAAACTGTTTTTT. Translation gives CSARMDSPEKLFF.

Points on this clonotype: One base away lies a much larger clone, so this may be a sequencing read error. J is TRBJ1-1 and V is TRBV10-3, with D unclear. CDR3 length: 14 residues. The germline gives CDR1 ENHRY, CDR2 SYGVKD. The ends were cut back, 5 bases at V and 1 base at J, with 11 bases in the middle. CDR3 in DNA: TGTGCCATCAGTCTCCAGACCGGGAACACTGAAGCTTTCTTT. It translates to CAISLQTGNTEAFF.

The count of this clonotype is one. No conserved phenylalanine or tryptophan is present at the end of the CDR3, so a read error is the likely explanation. This chain's CDR3 is CASSLGTDTQYL. CDR3 nucleotides: TGTGCCAGCAGCTTAGGCACAGATACGCAGTATCTT. The chain employs TRBV11-3 and TRBJ2-3; D unresolved. V shed 1 base and J shed 1 base, with 0 bases lying between them. CDR3 length: 12 residues. Germline-derived CDR1 and CDR2 are SGHNT and YENEEA.

The chain is built from TRBV5-4 and TRBJ2-2, with TRBD1 matching 9 bases. The V and J ends lost 9 bases and 6 bases, in that order; junction bases with no gene match: 9. Germline lookup yields CDR1 SGHNT and CDR2 YYREEE (reference sequence). The CDR3 runs 14 residues. DNA of the CDR3: TGTGCCAACAACTCACAGGGGGCATCCGGGGAGCTGTTTTTT. It encodes CANNSQGASGELFF. The entire variable domain, with the rest obtained from reference TRBV5-4 and TRBJ2-2, is as follows: ETGVTQSPTHLIKTRGQQVTLRCSSQSGHNTVSWYQQALGQGPQFIFQYYREEENGRGNFPPRFSGLQFPNYSSELNVNALELDDSALYLCANNSQGASGELFFGEGSRLTVL.

For this clonotype: Sequence at one end of the junction differs from germline and may be a read error. This chain joins TRBV12-3 or TRBV12-4 and TRBJ2-5, with D tentatively TRBD2 (5 bases). This CDR3 comprises 13 residues. Here the CDR3 DNA reads TGTGCCGGCAGTCAACTAGAGAAAGAGACCCAGTACTTC. It translates to CAGSQLEKETQYF.

Remarks on this clonotype: At one boundary the junction diverges from the germline segment, which might be a read error. The rearrangement links TRBV10-3 to TRBJ2-2, with a tentative D call TRBD2 (6 bases). The V gene's germline CDR1 is ENHRY and CDR2 SYGVKD. This CDR3 is built from 13 residues. The CDR3 DNA sequence: TGTGCCACCGGGAGTCCTAACACCGGGGAGTTGTTTTTT. It specifies CATGSPNTGELFF.

This clonotype was found once. The chain employs TRBV20-1 and TRBJ2-7, with TRBD2 matching over 8 bases. The CDR3 has 13 residues. Germline V gene data show CDR1 as DFQATT and CDR2 as SNEGSKA (reference sequence). With 2 bases clipped from V and 7 bases from J, the junction kept 7 bases outside the gene matches. CDR3 residues: CSARSSGGQEQYF. The DNA of the CDR3 is TGCAGTGCTAGATCGAGCGGGGGCCAAGAGCAGTACTTC.

The chain has TRBV11-3 and TRBJ1-1, with a possible D match to TRBD1 (5 bases). The CDR3 extends over 13 amino acids. Trimming removed 4 bases at V and 8 bases at J, with 14 bases between. Germline assignment: CDR1 SGHNT and CDR2 YENEEA. The CDR3 DNA follows: TGTGCCAGCAGCTCCTGGGGCAGAGGCGAAGCTTTCTTT. This gives the protein CASSSWGRGEAFF.

This clonotype was seen once. The rearrangement links TRBV24-1 to TRBJ2-3; D possibly uses TRBD1 or TRBD2 (6 bases each). V gave up 3 bases and J gave up 2 bases, with 11 bases separating them. This CDR3 is 15 amino acids long. Germline V gene lookup returns CDR1 KGHDR and CDR2 SFDVKD. The CDR3 sequence is CATSDAGQSTDTQYF. For the CDR3, the DNA is TGTGCCACCAGTGATGCGGGACAATCCACAGATACGCAGTATTTT.

This clonotype was seen repeatedly, ten times or more. V gene TRBV6-5 combines with J gene TRBJ2-7; 8 nucleotides align to TRBD1. J was trimmed by 4 bases and V by 5 bases; bases with no gene match: 10. This CDR3 comprises 15 residues. Germline V gives CDR1 MNHEY, CDR2 SVGAGI. The CDR3 loop reads CASSQMTGAGYEQYF. The DNA for the CDR3 is TGTGCCAGCAGTCAAATGACAGGGGCAGGATACGAGCAGTACTTC.

In this sample, this clonotype is medium-sized. This rearrangement joins TRBV6-5 to TRBJ1-2; D gene unclear. Germline V CDR1 and CDR2: MNHEY, SVGAGI. The CDR3 is made up of 13 amino acids. The V end lost 8 bases, the J end lost 3 bases, and 13 bases lay between the germline ends. The CDR3 region has the DNA TGTGCCAGCCGTTCCGGGGAGGACTATGGCTACACCTTC. Translated, it gives CASRSGEDYGYTF.

This clonotype has a handful of counts. This may be a read error, as it is one base from a much larger clone. The genes are TRBV6-5 and TRBJ2-1, with D possibly being TRBD1 or TRBD2 (5 bases each). Germline CDR1 reads MNHEY; CDR2 reads SVGAGI. This CDR3 spans 15 amino acids. CDR3 loop: CASSLGPRSYSEQFF. The DNA for the CDR3 is TGTGCCAGCAGCCTGGGACCGCGTTCCTACAGTGAGCAGTTCTTC.

Regarding this clonotype: This could be a read error, since a much larger clone is one nucleotide away. The chain links TRBV20-1 to TRBJ1-1, with 10 bases aligning to TRBD1. Germline V gene data show CDR1 as DFQATT and CDR2 as SNEGSKA (reference sequence). This CDR3 contains 16 residues. The CDR3 DNA reads TGCAGTGCTAGAGACCCCAGTCGACAGGGGGCCACTGGAGCTTTCTTT. It translates to CSARDPSRQGATGAFF.

On this clonotype itself: The junction differs from germline at one of its ends, possibly a read error. The chain uses TRBV6-1 and TRBJ2-1; no firm D call. The V gene's germline CDR1 is MNHNS and CDR2 SASEGT. The CDR3 consists of 15 residues. In DNA form, the CDR3 reads TGTACCAGTTTTAATGGATTCGCCGCCTACAATGAGCAGTTCTTC. This codes for CTSFNGFAAYNEQFF.

This clonotype was observed a few times. This may come from a read error, since a much larger clone is one base off. V and J are TRBV4-3 and TRBJ2-3; D perhaps matches TRBD2 (5 bases). The CDR3 contains 16 residues. Germline V CDR1 and CDR2: LGHNA, YSLEER. CDR3: CVSSQGSGIRTDTQYF. Here the CDR3 DNA reads TGCGTCAGCAGCCAAGGTTCCGGGATCCGCACAGATACGCAGTATTTT.

The table lists this clonotype with many counts. V usage is TRBV29-1 and J usage is TRBJ2-3; possibly TRBD2 for D (5 bases). Germline-derived CDR1 and CDR2 are SQVTM and ANQGSEA. With 8 bases removed from V and 2 bases from J, the gap between germline ends came to 14 bases. This CDR3 is 13 amino acids long. As DNA, the CDR3 is TGCAGCTTCTCCCGGGAAGCCACAGATACGCAGTATTTT. Amino acid sequence: CSFSREATDTQYF.

As concerns this clonotype: With a much larger clone just one base away, this may be a read error. The V gene is TRBV4-2, the J gene TRBJ1-1, with D perhaps matching TRBD1 (5 bases). Germline lookup yields CDR1 LGHNA and CDR2 YNFKEQ. V lost 4 bases to trimming and J lost 0 bases, with 12 bases between them. The CDR3 is 15 amino acids. The CDR3 bases are TGTGCCAGCAGCCTCCATGGGGGAATGAACACTGAAGCTTTCTTT. Translated: CASSLHGGMNTEAFF.

The genes are TRBV11-3 and TRBJ2-7, with 8 bases that match TRBD1. The length of the CDR3 is 14 residues. The junction had 8 bases not matched to a gene; V was cut back by 7 bases and J by 3 bases. Germline V gene data show CDR1 as SGHNT and CDR2 as YENEEA. The CDR3 bases are TGTGCCAGCACTTTGACAGGGGTTAGCTACGAGCAGTACGTC. Translated: CASTLTGVSYEQYV.

On this clonotype: Given a much more abundant clone one base away, this may be a read error. The chain couples TRBV12-3 or TRBV12-4 to TRBJ2-2; either TRBD1 or TRBD2 may fit D (5 bases each). This CDR3 is 14 amino acids long. The CDR3 protein is CVSSSFGTTGELFF. Written as DNA, the CDR3 is TGTGTCAGCAGTTCCTTTGGGACCACCGGGGAGCTGTTTTTT.

In this sample, this clonotype turned up a few times. The V call is TRBV11-2, the J call TRBJ2-4; TRBD1 might be the D (6 bases). CDR3 length equals 14 residues. V lost 7 bases and J lost 7, with 17 bases in between. Germline assignment: CDR1 SGHAT and CDR2 FQNNGV. CDR3 amino acids: CASTYWGRGNIQYF. CDR3 DNA: TGTGCCAGCACCTACTGGGGGCGAGGTAACATTCAGTACTTC.